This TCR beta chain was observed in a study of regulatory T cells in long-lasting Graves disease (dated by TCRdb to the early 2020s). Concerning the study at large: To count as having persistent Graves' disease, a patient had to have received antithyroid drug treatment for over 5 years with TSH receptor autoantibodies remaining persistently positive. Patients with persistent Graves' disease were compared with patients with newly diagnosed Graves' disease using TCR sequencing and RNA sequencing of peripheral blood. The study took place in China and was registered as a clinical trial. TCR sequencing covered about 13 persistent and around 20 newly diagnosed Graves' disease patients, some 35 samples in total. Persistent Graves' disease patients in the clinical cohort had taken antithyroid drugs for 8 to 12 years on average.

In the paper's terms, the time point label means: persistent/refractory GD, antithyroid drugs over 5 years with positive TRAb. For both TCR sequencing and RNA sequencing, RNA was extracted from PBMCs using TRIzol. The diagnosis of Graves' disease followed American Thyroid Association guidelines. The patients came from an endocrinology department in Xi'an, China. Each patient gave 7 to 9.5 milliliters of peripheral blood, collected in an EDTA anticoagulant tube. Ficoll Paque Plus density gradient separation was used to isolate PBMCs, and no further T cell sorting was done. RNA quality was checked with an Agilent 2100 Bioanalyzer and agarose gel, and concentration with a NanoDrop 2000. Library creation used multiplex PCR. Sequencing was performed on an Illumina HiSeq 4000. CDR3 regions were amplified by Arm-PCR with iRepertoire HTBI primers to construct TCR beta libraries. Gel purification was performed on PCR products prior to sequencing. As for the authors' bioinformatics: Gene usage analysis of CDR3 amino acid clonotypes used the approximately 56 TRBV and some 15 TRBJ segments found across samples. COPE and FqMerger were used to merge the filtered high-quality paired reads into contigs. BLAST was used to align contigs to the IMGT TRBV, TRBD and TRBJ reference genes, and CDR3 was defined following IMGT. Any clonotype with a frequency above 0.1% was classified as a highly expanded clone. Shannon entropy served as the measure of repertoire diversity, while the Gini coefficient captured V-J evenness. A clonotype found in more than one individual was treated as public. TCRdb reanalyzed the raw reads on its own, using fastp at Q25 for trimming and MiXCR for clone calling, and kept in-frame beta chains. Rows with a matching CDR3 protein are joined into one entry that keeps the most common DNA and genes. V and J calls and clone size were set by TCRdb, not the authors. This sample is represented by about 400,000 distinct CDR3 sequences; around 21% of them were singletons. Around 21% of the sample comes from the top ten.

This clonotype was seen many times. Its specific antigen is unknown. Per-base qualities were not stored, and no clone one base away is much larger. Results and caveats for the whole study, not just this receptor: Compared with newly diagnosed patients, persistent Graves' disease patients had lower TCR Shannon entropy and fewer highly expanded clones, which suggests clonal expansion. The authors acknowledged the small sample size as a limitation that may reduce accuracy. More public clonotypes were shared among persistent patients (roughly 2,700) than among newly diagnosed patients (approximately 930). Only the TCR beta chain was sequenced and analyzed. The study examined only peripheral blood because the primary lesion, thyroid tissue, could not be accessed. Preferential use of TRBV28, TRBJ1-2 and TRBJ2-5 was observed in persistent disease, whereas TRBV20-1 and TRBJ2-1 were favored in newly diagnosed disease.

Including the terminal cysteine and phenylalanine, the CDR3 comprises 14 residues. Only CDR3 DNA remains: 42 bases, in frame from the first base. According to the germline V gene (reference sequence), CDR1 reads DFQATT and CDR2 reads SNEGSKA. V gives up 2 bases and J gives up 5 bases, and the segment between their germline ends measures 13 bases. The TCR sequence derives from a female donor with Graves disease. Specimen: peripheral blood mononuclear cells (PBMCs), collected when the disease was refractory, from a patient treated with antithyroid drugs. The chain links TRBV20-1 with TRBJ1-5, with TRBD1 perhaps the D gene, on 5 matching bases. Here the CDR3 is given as CSARHGTGYQPQHF. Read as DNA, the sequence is TGCAGTGCTAGACACGGGACGGGATATCAGCCCCAGCATTTT.